This T cell receptor beta chain was found in a study of molecular identifiers for immune sequencing clone quantification. As to this clonotype: As yet, its antigen is unknown.

Naive CD8 libraries came from approximately 20,000 to 1,000,000 sorted cells with 10%, 30% or 50% RNA. General study findings and limits: Whereas naive cells kept under 1% of molecules in clones above 20 RNA copies, such clones held over 97% in effectors.

The CDR3 extends over 16 amino acids. Germline V gene sequence: CDR1 SGDLS, CDR2 YYNGEE. TCRdb recomputed calls from the PCR reads with MiXCR, one row per CDR3 protein. The data contain over 50,000 distinct CDR3 sequences, roughly a third of them singletons. The chain has TRBV9 and TRBJ2-3; the D gene is possibly TRBD2 (6 bases). The receptor was isolated from a human donor in good health. Some libraries in this study had Jurkat cell RNA spiked in. Material for sequencing was naive CD8+ T cells from blood, with Jurkat cell RNA spiked in. The subset is: FACS-sorted CD8+CD4-CCR7+CD45RA+ naive T cells. CDR3: CTGPLLGRGVTDTQYF. CDR3 in DNA: TGTACAGGCCCGCTTCTCGGGAGAGGGGTTACAGATACGCAGTATTTT.